These 17 T cell receptor beta chains originate from one sample sequenced in a study of spatial heterogeneity in lung cancer. As for time point: blood at routine non-recurrence follow-up after resection. TCRdb reanalysed the 5' RACE reads using MiXCR and keeps one entry per CDR3 protein. Of about 36,000 distinct CDR3 sequences listed, around 6.9% are singletons. The sequencing used PBMCs, collected at follow-up. These receptors all stem from a male donor with early-stage non-small cell lung cancer.

This clonotype was detected ten times or more. V gene TRBV29-1 combines with J gene TRBJ1-4, with D possibly TRBD1 on 5 matching bases. CDR1 SQVTM and CDR2 ANQGSEA come from the germline V gene. Trimming shortened V by 4 bases and J by 6 bases, and 9 bases separated the two germline ends. This CDR3 spans 12 amino acids. The CDR3 reads CSVGREDEKLFF. In DNA, the CDR3 is TGCAGCGTTGGCAGGGAGGATGAAAAACTGTTTTTT. The whole variable domain, remainder taken from reference TRBV29-1 and TRBJ1-4, is SAVISQKPSRDICQRGTSLTIQCQVDSQVTMMFWYRQQPGQSLTLIATANQGSEATYESGFVIDKFPISRPNLTFSTLTVSNMSPEDSSIYLCSVGREDEKLFFGSGTQLSVL.

J is TRBJ1-3 and V is TRBV27; the D gene is possibly TRBD1 (5 bases). The CDR3 has 15 amino acids. The V gene's germline CDR1 is MNHEY and CDR2 SMNVEV (reference sequence). The germline V and J ends were trimmed by 6 bases and 2 bases, with 14 bases remaining between them. The DNA of the CDR3 is TGTGCCAGCAGGCGGGACTTCACCCCTGGAAACACCATATATTTT. It encodes CASRRDFTPGNTIYF.

Ten or more counts support this clonotype. The V gene is TRBV7-2, the J gene TRBJ1-1, with D unresolved. Trimming removed 4 bases at V and 7 bases at J, with 19 bases between. This CDR3 comprises 15 residues. Germline CDR1 and CDR2: SGHTA and FQGNSA. The CDR3 DNA sequence: TGTGCCAGCAGCTCACCGGCCTCTAACGCCTATGAAGCTTTCTTT. It is translated as CASSSPASNAYEAFF.

The V gene is TRBV7-9, the J gene TRBJ1-1, with D hard to call. CDR1 and CDR2 from the germline V gene are SEHNR and FQNEAQ (reference sequence). The CDR3 contains 14 residues. V lost 5 bases to trimming and J lost 0 bases, with 10 bases between them. This CDR3 is CASSQPGVNTEAFF. Written as DNA, the CDR3 is TGTGCCAGCAGCCAACCCGGAGTGAACACTGAAGCTTTCTTT.

Details on this clonotype: Being one base from a much bigger clone, this may be a read error. The rearrangement uses TRBV12-3 or TRBV12-4 and TRBJ1-5, with D hard to call. The CDR3 totals 15 residues. The CDR3 loop reads CPSSLSGRANQPQHF. CDR3 in DNA: TGTCCCAGCAGTTTGAGTGGAAGGGCCAATCAGCCCCAGCATTTT.

This clonotype was seen a few times. The chain is built from TRBV6-6 and TRBJ1-1, with D perhaps TRBD1 (5 bases). The V end was cut by 0 bases, the J end by 0 bases, with 11 bases between. The CDR3 runs to 16 residues. In germline, CDR1 is MNHNY, CDR2 SVGAGI (reference sequence). The CDR3 DNA is TGTGCCAGCAGTTACTCGCGCTCAGGGATGAACACTGAAGCTTTCTTT. Protein: CASSYSRSGMNTEAFF.

This clonotype was picked up many times. The CDR3 coding sequence is TGTGCCAGCAGTTTATGGGCTAGCGGGGGACAAGAGACCCAGTACTTC. Translated, it gives CASSLWASGGQETQYF. The rearrangement joins TRBV12-3 or TRBV12-4 to TRBJ2-5; 10 bases are shared with TRBD2. Trimming took 2 bases from V and 2 from J; bases not matched to a gene: 5. The CDR3 length is 16 residues.

Details on this clonotype: A much larger clone is a single base away; this may be a read error. The V gene is TRBV20-1, the J gene TRBJ2-7; no clear D gene. CDR3 length: 12 amino acids. Germline V gene lookup returns CDR1 DFQATT and CDR2 SNEGSKA (reference sequence). Trimming shortened V by 3 bases and J by 3 bases, and 9 bases separated the two germline ends. CDR3 bases: TGCAGTGCTAGTGCTCAGAACTACGAGCAGTACTTC. Protein sequence: CSASAQNYEQYF.

Only a few counts were recorded for this clonotype. This chain uses TRBV12-3 or TRBV12-4 with TRBJ2-1; no clear D gene. The CDR3 runs 14 residues. Trimming left V 0 bases short and J 10 bases short, with 13 bases between. The CDR3 sequence is CASSLASSLGEQFF. The CDR3 DNA is TGTGCCAGCAGTTTAGCGTCCTCACTCGGGGAGCAGTTCTTC.

This clonotype has at least ten counts. The chain carries TRBV29-1 and TRBJ2-1; maybe TRBD2 (8 bases). Deletions cut 0 bases from V and 4 bases from J, with 19 bases between. CDR1 SQVTM and CDR2 ANQGSEA come from the germline V gene. The CDR3 covers 17 residues. CDR3 protein: CSVEDSGGDRGYNEQFF. For the CDR3, the DNA is TGCAGCGTTGAAGATTCGGGAGGGGACAGAGGGTACAATGAGCAGTTCTTC.

This clonotype occurred a few times. Being one base from a much bigger clone, this may be a read error. The rearrangement joins TRBV3-1 to TRBJ1-1; D is uncertain. The CDR3 is 13 amino acids. Germline V gene data show CDR1 as LGHDT and CDR2 as YNNKEL (reference sequence). The germline V and J ends were trimmed by 0 bases and 4 bases, with 6 bases remaining between them. As DNA, the CDR3 is TGTGCCAGCAGCCAAGATGGGAGCACTGAAGCTTTCTTT. Protein sequence: CASSQDGSTEAFF.

This clonotype was picked up a small number of times. This may come from a read error, since a much larger clone is one base off. CDR3 sequence reads: CASRPSRDGKRETQYF. The CDR3 DNA reads TGCGCCAGCAGACCCTCGAGGGACGGGAAAAGGGAGACCCAGTACTTC. J is TRBJ2-5 and V is TRBV5-1, with D perhaps given as TRBD1 or TRBD2 (5 bases each). The V end lost 5 bases, the J end lost 5 bases, and 22 bases lay between the germline ends. The CDR3 length is 16 residues. Looked up from germline, CDR1 is SGHRS and CDR2 is YFSETQ.

This clonotype was seen repeatedly, ten times or more. In DNA, the CDR3 is TGTGCCAGCAGCCACGGAGACGGGGGGCTCACAGATACGCAGTATTTT. This translates into CASSHGDGGLTDTQYF. This sequence joins TRBV7-3 and TRBJ2-3, with D possibly matching TRBD2 (7 bases). V shed 5 bases and J shed 2 bases, with 17 bases lying between them. The CDR3 is made up of 16 amino acids. Looked up from germline, CDR1 is SGHTA and CDR2 is FQGTGA.

Comment on this clonotype: A much larger clone differs by one base, so this may be a read error. The chain joins TRBV21-1 to TRBJ2-7. TRBV21-1 is a listed pseudogene. The CDR3 is 14 residues long. CDR3 sequence: CASSRERHSYEQYF. The CDR3 bases are TGTGCCAGCAGCAGAGAACGGCACTCCTACGAGCAGTACTTC.

This clonotype appeared many times. This rearrangement joins TRBV7-3 to TRBJ2-2; TRBD2 matches at 12 bases. The CDR3 has 16 amino acids. V was pared by 4 bases and J by 3 bases, with 3 bases of the junction left unmatched. In germline, CDR1 is SGHTA, CDR2 FQGTGA. CDR3 loop: CASSSRLAGDTGELFF. CDR3 bases: TGTGCCAGCAGCTCAAGACTAGCGGGGGACACCGGGGAGCTGTTTTTT.

This clonotype has only a few counts. The CDR3 region has the DNA TGCAGCGTAGAGCAGGAGGAATATGGCTACACCTTC. Protein sequence: CSVEQEEYGYTF. The rearrangement links TRBV29-1 to TRBJ1-2; the D is unclear. This CDR3 comprises 12 residues. Trimming took off 6 bases at V and 5 bases at J, with 13 bases between the two ends. Germline CDR1 and CDR2: SQVTM and ANQGSEA.

The table lists this clonotype with many counts. The chain employs TRBV18 and TRBJ2-7; possibly TRBD2 for D (6 bases). Trimming left V 10 bases short and J 6 bases short, with 28 bases between. The CDR3 is made up of 16 amino acids. The germline CDR1 and CDR2 sequences are KGHSH and LQKENI. CDR3 residues: CATTPSGSAGKGEQYF. DNA for the CDR3: TGTGCCACTACACCCTCGGGGAGTGCGGGGAAGGGCGAGCAGTACTTC.